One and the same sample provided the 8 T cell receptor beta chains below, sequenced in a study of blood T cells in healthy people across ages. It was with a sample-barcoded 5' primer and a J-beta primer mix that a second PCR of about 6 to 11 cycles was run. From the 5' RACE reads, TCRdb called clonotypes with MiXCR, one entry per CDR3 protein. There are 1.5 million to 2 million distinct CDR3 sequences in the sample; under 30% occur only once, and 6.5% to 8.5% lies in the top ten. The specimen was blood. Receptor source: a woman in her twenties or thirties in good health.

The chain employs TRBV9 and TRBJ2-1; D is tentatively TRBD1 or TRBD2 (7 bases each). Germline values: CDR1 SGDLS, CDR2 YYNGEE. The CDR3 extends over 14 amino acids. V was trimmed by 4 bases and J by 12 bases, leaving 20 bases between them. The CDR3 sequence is CASSPQGGQYRQFF. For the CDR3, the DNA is TGTGCCAGCAGCCCCCAGGGGGGGCAGTATAGGCAGTTCTTC.

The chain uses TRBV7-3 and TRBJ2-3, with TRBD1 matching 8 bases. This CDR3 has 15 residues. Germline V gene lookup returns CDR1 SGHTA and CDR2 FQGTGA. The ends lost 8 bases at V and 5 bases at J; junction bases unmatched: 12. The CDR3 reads CASGLGQGLEDTQYF. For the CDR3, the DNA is TGTGCCAGCGGCCTCGGACAGGGTTTGGAAGATACGCAGTATTTT.

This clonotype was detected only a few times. CDR3 protein: CASSVGGRTVGIHTEAFF. In DNA form, the CDR3 reads TGTGCCAGCAGCGTAGGGGGGAGAACAGTCGGGATCCACACTGAAGCTTTCTTT. This rearrangement joins TRBV9 to TRBJ1-1; D is perhaps TRBD1 (5 bases). V lost 0 bases and J lost 3, with 21 bases in between. The CDR3 loop spans 18 amino acids. Germline CDR1 and CDR2: SGDLS and YYNGEE.

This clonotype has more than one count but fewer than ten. In DNA, the CDR3 is TGCGCCAGCAGCTCTGCGTCTACCTACGAGCAGTACTTC. It translates to CASSSASTYEQYF. The chain couples TRBV5-1 to TRBJ2-7; D unclear. Germline V gives CDR1 SGHRS, CDR2 YFSETQ. With 3 bases removed from V and 2 bases from J, the gap between germline ends came to 9 bases. This CDR3 is built from 13 residues.

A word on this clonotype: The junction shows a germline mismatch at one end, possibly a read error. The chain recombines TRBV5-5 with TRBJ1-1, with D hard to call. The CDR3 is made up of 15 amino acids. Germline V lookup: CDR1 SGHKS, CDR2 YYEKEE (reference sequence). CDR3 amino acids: CASSWEGFPGTEAFF. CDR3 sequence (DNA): TGCGCCAGCAGCTGGGAGGGATTCCCCGGCACTGAAGCTTTCTTT.

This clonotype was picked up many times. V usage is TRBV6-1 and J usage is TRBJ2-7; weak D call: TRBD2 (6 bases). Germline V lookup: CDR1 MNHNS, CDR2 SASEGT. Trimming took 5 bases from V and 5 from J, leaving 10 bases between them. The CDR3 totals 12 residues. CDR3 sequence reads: CASSRSSDEQYF. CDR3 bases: TGTGCCAGCAGTCGTTCTAGCGACGAGCAGTACTTC.

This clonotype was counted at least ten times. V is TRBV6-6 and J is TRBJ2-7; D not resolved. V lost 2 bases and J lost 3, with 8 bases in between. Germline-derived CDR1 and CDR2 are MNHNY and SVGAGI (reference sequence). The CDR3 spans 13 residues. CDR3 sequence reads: CASSYTDYYEQYF. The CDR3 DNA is TGTGCCAGCAGTTACACAGATTACTACGAGCAGTACTTC.

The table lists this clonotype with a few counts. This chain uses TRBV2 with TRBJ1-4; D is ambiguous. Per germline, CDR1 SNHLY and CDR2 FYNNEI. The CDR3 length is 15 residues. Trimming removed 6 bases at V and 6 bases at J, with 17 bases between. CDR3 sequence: CASSRLRGADEKLFF. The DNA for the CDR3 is TGTGCCAGCAGCCGGTTACGGGGAGCGGATGAAAAACTGTTTTTT.